This T cell receptor beta chain was sequenced for a study of patients and donors after allogeneic stem cell transplantation. TCRdb re-called the RT-PCR reads with MiXCR, one entry per CDR3 protein. Here the sample spans about a million distinct CDR3 sequences, roughly 18% being singletons. Per germline, CDR1 SGDLS and CDR2 YYNGEE. Trimming took 2 bases from V and 6 from J, leaving 11 bases between them. This CDR3 spans 13 amino acids. This TCR derives from a human donor who was either an allogeneic HSCT recipient or a stem cell or donor lymphocyte infusion donor (not recorded which). It is not recorded whose cells these are; they may come from a transplant donor. The specimen was blood, either unsorted or a sorted T cell fraction (not recorded which). This chain links TRBV9 with TRBJ1-1, with D maybe TRBD1 (6 bases). The CDR3 region is CASSVAGGSEAFF. DNA of the CDR3: TGTGCCAGCAGCGTGGCCGGGGGCTCTGAAGCTTTCTTT.